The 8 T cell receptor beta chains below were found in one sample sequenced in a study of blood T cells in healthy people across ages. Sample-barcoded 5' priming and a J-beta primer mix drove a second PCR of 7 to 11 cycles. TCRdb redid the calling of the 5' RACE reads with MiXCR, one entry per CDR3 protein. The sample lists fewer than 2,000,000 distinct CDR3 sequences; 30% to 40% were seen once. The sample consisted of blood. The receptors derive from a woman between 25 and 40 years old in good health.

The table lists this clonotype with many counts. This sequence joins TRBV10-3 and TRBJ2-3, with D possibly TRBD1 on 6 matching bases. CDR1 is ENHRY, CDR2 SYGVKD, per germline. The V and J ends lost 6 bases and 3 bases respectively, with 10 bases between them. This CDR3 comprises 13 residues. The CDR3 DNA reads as TGTGCCATCAGCGGGACAATAACAGATACGCAGTATTTT. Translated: CAISGTITDTQYF.

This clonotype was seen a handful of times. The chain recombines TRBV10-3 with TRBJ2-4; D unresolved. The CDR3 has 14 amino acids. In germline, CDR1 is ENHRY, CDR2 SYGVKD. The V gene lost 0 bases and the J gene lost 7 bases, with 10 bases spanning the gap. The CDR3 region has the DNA TGTGCCATCAGTGAGTCATCTGCCGGCAACATTCAGTACTTC. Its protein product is CAISESSAGNIQYF.

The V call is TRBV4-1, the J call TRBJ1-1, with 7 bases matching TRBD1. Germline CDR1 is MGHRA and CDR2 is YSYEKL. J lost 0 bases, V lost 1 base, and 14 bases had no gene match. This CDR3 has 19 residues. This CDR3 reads CASSQGPLRDRKMNTEAFF. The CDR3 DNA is TGCGCCAGCAGCCAAGGACCGCTCCGGGACAGAAAAATGAACACTGAAGCTTTCTTT.

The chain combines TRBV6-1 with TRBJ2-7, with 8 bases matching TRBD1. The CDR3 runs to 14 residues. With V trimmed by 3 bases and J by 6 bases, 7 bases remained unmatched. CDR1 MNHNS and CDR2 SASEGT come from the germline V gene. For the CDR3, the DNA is TGTGCCAGCAGTGAGATGCAGGGGGCTATCGAGCAGTACTTC. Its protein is CASSEMQGAIEQYF.

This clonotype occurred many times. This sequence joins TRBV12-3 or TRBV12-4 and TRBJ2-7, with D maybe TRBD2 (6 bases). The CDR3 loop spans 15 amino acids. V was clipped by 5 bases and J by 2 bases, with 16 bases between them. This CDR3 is CASSPWRAGAYEQYF. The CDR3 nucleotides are TGTGCCAGCAGTCCTTGGAGGGCCGGGGCCTACGAGCAGTACTTC.

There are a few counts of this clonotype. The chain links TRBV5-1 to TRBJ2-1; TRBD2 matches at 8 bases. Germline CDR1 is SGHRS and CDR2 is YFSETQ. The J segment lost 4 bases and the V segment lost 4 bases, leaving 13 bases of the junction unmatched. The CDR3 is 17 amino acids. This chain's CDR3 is CASSRLTSGGTYNEQFF. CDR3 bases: TGCGCCAGCAGCAGGTTAACTAGCGGAGGGACGTACAATGAGCAGTTCTTC.

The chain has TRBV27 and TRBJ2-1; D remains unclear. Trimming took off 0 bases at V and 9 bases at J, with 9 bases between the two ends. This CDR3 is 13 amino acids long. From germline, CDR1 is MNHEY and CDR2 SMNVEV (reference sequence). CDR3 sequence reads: CASSLSRQLEQFF. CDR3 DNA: TGTGCCAGCAGTTTATCCCGGCAGCTTGAGCAGTTCTTC.

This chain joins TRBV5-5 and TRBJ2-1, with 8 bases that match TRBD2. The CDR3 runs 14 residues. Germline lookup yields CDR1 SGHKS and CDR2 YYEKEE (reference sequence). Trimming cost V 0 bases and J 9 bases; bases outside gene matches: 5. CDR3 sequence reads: CASSLGGLGTEQFF. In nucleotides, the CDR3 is TGTGCCAGCAGCTTGGGGGGACTAGGTACTGAGCAGTTCTTC.